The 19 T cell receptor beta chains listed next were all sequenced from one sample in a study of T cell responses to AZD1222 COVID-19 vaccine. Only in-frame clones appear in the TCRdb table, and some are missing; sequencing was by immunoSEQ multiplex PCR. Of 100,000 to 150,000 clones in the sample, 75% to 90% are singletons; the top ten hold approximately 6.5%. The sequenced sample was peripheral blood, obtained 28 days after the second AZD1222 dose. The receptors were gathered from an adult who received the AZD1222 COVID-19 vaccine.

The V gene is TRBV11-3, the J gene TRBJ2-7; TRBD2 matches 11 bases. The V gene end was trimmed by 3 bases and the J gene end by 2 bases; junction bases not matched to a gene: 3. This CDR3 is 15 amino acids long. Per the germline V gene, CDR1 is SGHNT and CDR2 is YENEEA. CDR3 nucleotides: TGTGCCAGCAGCTTGAGGACTAGCGGGCCCTACGAGCAGTACTTC. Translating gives CASSLRTSGPYEQYF.

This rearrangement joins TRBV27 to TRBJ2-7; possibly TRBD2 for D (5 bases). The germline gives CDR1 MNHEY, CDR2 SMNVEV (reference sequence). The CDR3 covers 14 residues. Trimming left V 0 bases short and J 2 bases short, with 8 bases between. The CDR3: CASSLSVGTYEQYF. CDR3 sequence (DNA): TGTGCCAGCAGTTTATCGGTCGGGACCTACGAGCAGTACTTC.

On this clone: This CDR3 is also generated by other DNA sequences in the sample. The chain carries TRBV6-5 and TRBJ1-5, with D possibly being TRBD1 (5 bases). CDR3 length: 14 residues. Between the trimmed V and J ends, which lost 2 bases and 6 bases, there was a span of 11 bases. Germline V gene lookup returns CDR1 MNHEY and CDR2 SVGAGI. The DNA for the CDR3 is TGTGCCAGCAGTTACGGTCAGGGAGGTCAGCCCCAGCATTTT. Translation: CASSYGQGGQPQHF.

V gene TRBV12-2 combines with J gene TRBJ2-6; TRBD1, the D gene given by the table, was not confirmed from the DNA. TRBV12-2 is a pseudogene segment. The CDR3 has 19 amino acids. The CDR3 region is CASRCPGDRASPGANVLTF. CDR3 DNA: TGTGCAAGTCGCTGCCCCGGGGACAGGGCTTCCCCTGGGGCCAACGTCCTGACTTTC.

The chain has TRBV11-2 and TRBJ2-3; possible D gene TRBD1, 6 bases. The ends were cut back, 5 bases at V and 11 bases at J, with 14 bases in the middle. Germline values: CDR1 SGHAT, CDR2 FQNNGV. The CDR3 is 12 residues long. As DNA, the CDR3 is TGTGCCAGCAGCCACGGACAGCATAAGCAGTATTTT. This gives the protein CASSHGQHKQYF.

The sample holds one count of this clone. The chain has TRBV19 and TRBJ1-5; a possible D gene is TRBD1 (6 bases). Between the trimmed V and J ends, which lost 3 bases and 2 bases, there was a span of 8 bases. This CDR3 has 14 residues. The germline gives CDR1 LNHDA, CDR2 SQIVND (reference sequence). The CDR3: CASSIPGGNQPQHF. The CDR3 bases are TGTGCCAGTAGTATCCCAGGGGGCAATCAGCCCCAGCATTTT. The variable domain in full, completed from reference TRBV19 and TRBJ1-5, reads DGGITQSPKYLFRKEGQNVTLSCEQNLNHDAMYWYRQDPGQGLRLIYYSQIVNDFQKGDIAEGYSVSREKKESFPLTVTSAQKNPTAFYLCASSIPGGNQPQHFGDGTRLSIL.

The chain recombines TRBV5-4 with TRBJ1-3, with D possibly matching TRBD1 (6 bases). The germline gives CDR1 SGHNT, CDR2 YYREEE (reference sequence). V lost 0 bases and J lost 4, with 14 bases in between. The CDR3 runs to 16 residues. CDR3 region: CASSLGGAGQGNTIYF. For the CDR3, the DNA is TGTGCCAGCAGCTTGGGGGGAGCGGGACAAGGAAACACCATATATTTT.

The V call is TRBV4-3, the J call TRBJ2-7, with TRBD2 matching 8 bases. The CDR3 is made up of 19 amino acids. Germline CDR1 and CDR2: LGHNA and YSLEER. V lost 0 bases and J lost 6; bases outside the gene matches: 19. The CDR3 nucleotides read TGCGCCAGCAGCCAAGATTGGGCAATGGGAACGGGAGGGCGCGGCGAGCAGTACTTC. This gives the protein CASSQDWAMGTGGRGEQYF.

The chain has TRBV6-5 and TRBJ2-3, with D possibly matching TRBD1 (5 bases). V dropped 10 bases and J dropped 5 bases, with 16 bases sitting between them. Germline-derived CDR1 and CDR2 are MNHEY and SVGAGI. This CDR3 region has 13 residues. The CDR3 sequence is CATRWAGRDTQYF. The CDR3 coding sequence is TGTGCCACCCGGTGGGCAGGGCGAGATACGCAGTATTTT.

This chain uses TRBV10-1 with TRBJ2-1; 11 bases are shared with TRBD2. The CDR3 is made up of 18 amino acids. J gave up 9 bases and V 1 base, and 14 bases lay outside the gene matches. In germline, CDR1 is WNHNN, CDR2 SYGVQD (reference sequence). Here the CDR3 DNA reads TGCGCCAGCAGTGAGTTTTTCCCTACTACTAGCGGGAGCGGTGAGCAGTTCTTC. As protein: CASSEFFPTTSGSGEQFF.

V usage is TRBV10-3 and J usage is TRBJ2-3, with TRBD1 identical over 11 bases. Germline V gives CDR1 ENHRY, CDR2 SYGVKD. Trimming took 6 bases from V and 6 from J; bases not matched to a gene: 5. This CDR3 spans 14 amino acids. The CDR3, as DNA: TGTGCCATCAGGGGGACAGGGGGGCTGGATACGCAGTATTTT. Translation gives CAIRGTGGLDTQYF.

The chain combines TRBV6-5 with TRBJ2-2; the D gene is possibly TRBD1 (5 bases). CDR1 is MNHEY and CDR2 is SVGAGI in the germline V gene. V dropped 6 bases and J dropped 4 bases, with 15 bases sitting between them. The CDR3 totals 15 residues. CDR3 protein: CASSTTARGTGELFF. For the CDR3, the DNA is TGTGCCAGCAGCACTACAGCAAGGGGCACCGGGGAGCTGTTTTTT.

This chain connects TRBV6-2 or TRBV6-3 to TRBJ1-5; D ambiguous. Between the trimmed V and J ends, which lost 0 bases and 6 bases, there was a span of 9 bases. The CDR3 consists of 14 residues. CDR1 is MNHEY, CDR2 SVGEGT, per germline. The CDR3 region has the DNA TGTGCCAGCAGTTACTCGAGGATAGCTCAGCCCCAGCATTTT. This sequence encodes CASSYSRIAQPQHF.

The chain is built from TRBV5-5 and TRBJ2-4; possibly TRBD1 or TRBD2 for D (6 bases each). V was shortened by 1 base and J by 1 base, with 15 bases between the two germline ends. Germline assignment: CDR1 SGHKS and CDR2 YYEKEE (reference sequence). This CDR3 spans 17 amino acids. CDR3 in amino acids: CASSLSRGLEAKNIQYF. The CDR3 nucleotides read TGTGCCAGCAGCTTGTCCCGGGGGCTAGAGGCCAAAAACATTCAGTACTTC.

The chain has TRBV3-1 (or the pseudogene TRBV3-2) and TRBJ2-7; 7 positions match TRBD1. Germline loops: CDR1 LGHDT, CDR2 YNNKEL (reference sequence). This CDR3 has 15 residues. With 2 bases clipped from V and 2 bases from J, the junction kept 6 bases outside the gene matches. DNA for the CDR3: TGTGCCAGCAGCCAAACAGGGGTTGGAGCCTACGAGCAGTACTTC. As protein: CASSQTGVGAYEQYF.

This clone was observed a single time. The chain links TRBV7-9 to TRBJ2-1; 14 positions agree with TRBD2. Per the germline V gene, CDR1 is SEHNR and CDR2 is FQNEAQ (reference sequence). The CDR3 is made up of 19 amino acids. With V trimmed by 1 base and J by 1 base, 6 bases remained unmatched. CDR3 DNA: TGTGCCAGCAGCTTAGAGTGGACTAGCGGGGGGATTTCCTACAATGAGCAGTTCTTC. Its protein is CASSLEWTSGGISYNEQFF.

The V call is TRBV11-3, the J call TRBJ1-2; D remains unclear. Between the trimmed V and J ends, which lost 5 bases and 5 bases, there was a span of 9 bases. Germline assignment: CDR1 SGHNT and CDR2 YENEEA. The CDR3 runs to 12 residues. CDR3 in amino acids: CASSPTGYGYTF. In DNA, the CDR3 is TGTGCCAGCAGCCCCACCGGGTATGGCTACACCTTC.

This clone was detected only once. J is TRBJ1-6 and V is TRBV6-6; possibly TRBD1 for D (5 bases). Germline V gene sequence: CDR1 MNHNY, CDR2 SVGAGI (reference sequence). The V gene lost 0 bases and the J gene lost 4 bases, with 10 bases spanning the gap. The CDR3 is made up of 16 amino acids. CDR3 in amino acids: CASSYSKGEYNSPLHF. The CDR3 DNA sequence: TGTGCCAGCAGTTACTCGAAAGGGGAGTATAATTCACCCCTCCACTTT.

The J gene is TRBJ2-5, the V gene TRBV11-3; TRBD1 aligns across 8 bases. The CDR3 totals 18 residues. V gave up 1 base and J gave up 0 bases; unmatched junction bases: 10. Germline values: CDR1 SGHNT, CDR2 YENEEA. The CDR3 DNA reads TGTGCCAGCAGCTTAGGGGGGTGGGACAGGCAGAACCAAGAGACCCAGTACTTC. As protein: CASSLGGWDRQNQETQYF.